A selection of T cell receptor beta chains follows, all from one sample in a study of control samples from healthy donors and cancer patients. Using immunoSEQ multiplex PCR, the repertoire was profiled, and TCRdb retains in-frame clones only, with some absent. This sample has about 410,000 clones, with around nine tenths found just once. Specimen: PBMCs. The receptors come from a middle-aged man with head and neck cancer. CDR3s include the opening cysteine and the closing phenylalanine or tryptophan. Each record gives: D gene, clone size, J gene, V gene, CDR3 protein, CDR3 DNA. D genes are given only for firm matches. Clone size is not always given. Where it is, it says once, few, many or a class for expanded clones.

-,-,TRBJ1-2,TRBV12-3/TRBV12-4,CASSRTKGGYTF,TGTGCCAGCAGTCGGACCAAGGGAGGCTACACCTTC
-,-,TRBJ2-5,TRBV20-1,CSANQETQYF,TGCAGTGCTAACCAAGAGACCCAGTACTTC
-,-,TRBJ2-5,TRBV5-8,CASSRNQETQYF,TGTGCCAGCAGTAGGAACCAAGAGACCCAGTACTTC
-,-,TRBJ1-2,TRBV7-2,CASSLGAGNYGYTF,TGTGCCAGCAGCTTAGGTGCAGGGAACTATGGCTACACCTTC
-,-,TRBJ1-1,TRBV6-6,CASRQLMNTEAFF,TGTGCCAGCAGGCAGTTGATGAACACTGAAGCTTTCTTT
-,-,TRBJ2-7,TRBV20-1,CSARGETHEQYF,TGCAGTGCTCGTGGCGAGACCCACGAGCAGTACTTC
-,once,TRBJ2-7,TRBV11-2,CASRQGYEQYF,TGTGCCAGCAGGCAGGGGTACGAGCAGTACTTC
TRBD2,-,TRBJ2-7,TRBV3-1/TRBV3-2,CASRQGWRGGAYEQYF,TGTGCCAGCAGACAGGGGTGGCGGGGGGGCGCGTACGAGCAGTACTTC
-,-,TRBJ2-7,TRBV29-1,CSVEDRISSGYEQYF,TGCAGCGTTGAAGATAGGATCTCGAGCGGATACGAGCAGTACTTC
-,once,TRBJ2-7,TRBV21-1,CASRDRVEIRSLYEQYF,TGTGCCAGCAGGGACAGGGTAGAGATCCGTAGCCTCTACGAGCAGTACTTC
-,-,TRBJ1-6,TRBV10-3,CAISERQLNSPLHF,TGTGCCATCAGTGAAAGACAGCTTAATTCACCCCTCCACTTT
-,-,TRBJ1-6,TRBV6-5,CASSSRENNSPLHF,TGTGCCTCCTCTAGCAGGGAAAATAATTCACCCCTCCACTTT
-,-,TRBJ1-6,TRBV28,CASSLEPQGPLHF,TGTGCCAGCAGTTTAGAACCCCAGGGCCCCCTCCACTTT
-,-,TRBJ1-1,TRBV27,CASSLRQGNTEAFF,TGTGCCAGCAGTTTACGTCAGGGGAACACTGAAGCTTTCTTT
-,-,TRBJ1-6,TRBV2,CASTEQGLYNSPLHF,TGTGCCAGCACGGAGCAGGGTCTATATAATTCACCCCTCCACTTT
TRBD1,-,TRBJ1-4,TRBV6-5,CARLTGVNEKLFF,TGTGCCAGGCTGACAGGGGTAAATGAAAAACTGTTTTTT
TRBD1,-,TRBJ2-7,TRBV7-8,CASSLRNRGNYEQYF,TGTGCCAGCAGCTTACGTAACAGGGGGAACTACGAGCAGTACTTC
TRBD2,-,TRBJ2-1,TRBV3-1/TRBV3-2,CASSQETSGGFYNEQFF,TGTGCCAGCAGCCAGGAGACTAGCGGGGGGTTCTACAATGAGCAGTTCTTC
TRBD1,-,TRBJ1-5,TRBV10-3,CAISESKGAHQPQHF,TGTGCCATCAGTGAGTCGAAGGGGGCCCATCAGCCCCAGCATTTT
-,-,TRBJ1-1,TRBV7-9,CASSLPGLDDTEAFF,TGTGCCAGCAGCCTTCCCGGGCTCGACGACACTGAAGCTTTCTTT
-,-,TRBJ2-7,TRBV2,CASSERPGIVSYEQYF,TGTGCCAGCAGTGAACGGCCAGGTATTGTATCCTACGAGCAGTACTTC
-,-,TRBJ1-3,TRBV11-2,CASSLVQGNTIYF,TGTGCCAGCAGCTTAGTTCAGGGTAACACCATATATTTT
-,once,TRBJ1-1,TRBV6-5,CASKEVWGRTEAFF,TGTGCCAGCAAAGAGGTTTGGGGGCGGACTGAAGCTTTCTTT
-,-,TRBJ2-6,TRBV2,CASSDTGRGANVLTF,TGTGCCAGCAGTGACACGGGAAGGGGGGCCAACGTCCTGACTTTC
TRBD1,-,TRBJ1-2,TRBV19,CASSPRQGTYGYTF,TGTGCCAGTAGTCCCCGACAGGGAACCTATGGCTACACCTTC
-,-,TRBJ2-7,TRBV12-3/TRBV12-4,CASGSTAPYEQYF,TGTGCCAGCGGTTCCACAGCCCCCTACGAGCAGTACTTC
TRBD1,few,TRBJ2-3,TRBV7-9,CASSYGTGVVDTQYF,TGTGCCAGCAGCTACGGGACAGGGGTGGTAGATACGCAGTATTTT
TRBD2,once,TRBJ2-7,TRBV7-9,CASTSRRGGPEEQYF,TGTGCCAGCACCTCGAGGCGGGGGGGACCTGAAGAGCAGTACTTC
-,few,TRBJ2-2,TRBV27,CASSSIGRRTPLNTGELFF,TGTGCCAGCAGTTCCATTGGGCGGCGAACACCCCTTAACACCGGGGAGCTGTTTTTT
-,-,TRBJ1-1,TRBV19,CASSIDDAGFRTEAFF,TGTGCCAGTAGTATAGATGATGCGGGGTTCCGCACTGAAGCTTTCTTT
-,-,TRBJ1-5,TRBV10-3,CAISEKTEGNQPQHF,TGTGCCATCAGTGAAAAAACGGAAGGCAATCAGCCCCAGCATTTT
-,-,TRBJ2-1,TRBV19,CASSIGGSGGHEQFF,TGTGCCAGTAGTATAGGAGGGTCCGGCGGCCATGAGCAGTTCTTC
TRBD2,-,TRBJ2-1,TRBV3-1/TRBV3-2,CASSQGAGGGDEQFF,TGTGCCAGCAGCCAAGGGGCGGGGGGCGGAGATGAGCAGTTCTTC
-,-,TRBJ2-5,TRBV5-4,CASTWGDRAETQYF,TGTGCCAGCACCTGGGGGGATAGGGCAGAGACCCAGTACTTC
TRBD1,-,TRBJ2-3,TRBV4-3,CASSQTRDRPTDTQYF,TGCGCCAGCAGCCAAACCCGGGACAGGCCCACAGATACGCAGTATTTT
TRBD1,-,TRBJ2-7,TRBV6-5,CASRPDLGQGAEQYF,TGTGCCAGCAGACCCGACCTGGGACAGGGGGCCGAGCAGTACTTC
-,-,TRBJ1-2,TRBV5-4,CASSLGRAYNNYGYTF,TGTGCCAGCAGCTTGGGCCGGGCATACAATAACTATGGCTACACCTTC
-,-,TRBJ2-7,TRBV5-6,CASSLEGAYRNQYF,TGTGCCAGCAGCTTGGAAGGAGCCTACCGAAATCAGTACTTC
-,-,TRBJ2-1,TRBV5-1,CASSLYTGAYNEQFF,TGCGCCAGCAGCTTATACACCGGGGCCTACAATGAGCAGTTCTTC
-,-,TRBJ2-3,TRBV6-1,CASSDMSGRSTDTQYF,TGTGCCAGCAGTGACATGAGCGGGCGAAGCACAGATACGCAGTATTTT
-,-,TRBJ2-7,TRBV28,CASSLRAGSYEQYF,TGTGCCAGCTCCCTTCGGGCAGGCTCCTACGAGCAGTACTTC
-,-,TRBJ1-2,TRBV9,CASSPRAADYGYTF,TGTGCCAGCAGCCCCCGGGCAGCGGACTATGGCTACACCTTC
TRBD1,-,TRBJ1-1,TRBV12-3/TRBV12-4,CASSLDRGKAFF,TGTGCCAGCAGTTTGGACAGGGGAAAAGCTTTCTTT